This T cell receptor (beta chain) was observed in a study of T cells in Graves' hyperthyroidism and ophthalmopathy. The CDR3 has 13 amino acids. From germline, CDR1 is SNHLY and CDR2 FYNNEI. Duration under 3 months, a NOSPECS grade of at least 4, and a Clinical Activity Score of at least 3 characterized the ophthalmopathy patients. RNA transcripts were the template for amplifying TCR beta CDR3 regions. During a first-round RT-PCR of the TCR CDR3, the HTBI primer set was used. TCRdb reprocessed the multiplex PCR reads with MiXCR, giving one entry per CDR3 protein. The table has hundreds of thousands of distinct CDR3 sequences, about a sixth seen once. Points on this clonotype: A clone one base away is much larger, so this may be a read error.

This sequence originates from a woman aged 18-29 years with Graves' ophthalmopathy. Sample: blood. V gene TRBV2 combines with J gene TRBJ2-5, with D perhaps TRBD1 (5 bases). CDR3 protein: CASQTANQETQCF. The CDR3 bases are TGTGCCAGCCAGACAGCGAACCAAGAGACCCAGTGCTTC.